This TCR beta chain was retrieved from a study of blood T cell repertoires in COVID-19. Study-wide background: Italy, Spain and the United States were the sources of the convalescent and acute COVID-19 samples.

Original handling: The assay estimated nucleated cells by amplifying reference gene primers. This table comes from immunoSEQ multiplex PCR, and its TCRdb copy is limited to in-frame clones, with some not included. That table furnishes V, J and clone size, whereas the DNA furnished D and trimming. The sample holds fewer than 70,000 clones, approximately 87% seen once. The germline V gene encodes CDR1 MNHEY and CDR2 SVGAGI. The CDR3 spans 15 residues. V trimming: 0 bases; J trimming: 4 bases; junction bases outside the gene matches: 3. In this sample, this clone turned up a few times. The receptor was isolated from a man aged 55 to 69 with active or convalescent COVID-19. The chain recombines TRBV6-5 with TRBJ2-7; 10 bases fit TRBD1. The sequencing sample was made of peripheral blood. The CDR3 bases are TGTGCCAGCAGTTACTCGAGGACAGGGGGATACGAGCAGTACTTC. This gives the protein CASSYSRTGGYEQYF.